The rows below give T cell receptor beta chains drawn from one sample of a study of CD8+ T cells in alopecia areata. Generated by immunoSEQ multiplex PCR, the TCRdb table keeps only in-frame clones and is missing some. The table has roughly 76,000 clones, 25% to 30% seen once. Sequenced here: CD8+ T cells sorted from blood, sampled at week 4, from a patient treated with tofacitinib. Receptor source: a human donor with alopecia areata. The CDR3 runs from the conserved cysteine through the conserved F or W. The order of the fields is V gene, D gene, J gene, clone size, CDR3 protein, CDR3 DNA. D genes are given only for firm matches. Not every row has a clone size; where given, it reads once, few, many or a size class.

TRBV27	-	TRBJ2-7	-	CASSFNRAPSEQYF	TGTGCCAGCAGTTTCAACCGGGCCCCTTCCGAGCAGTACTTC
TRBV29-1	TRBD1	TRBJ1-4	-	CSAGQGVNPNEKLFF	TGCAGCGCCGGACAGGGGGTTAATCCTAATGAAAAACTGTTTTTT
TRBV29-1	TRBD1	TRBJ2-7	-	CSVEEAGGQGSSEQYF	TGCAGCGTTGAAGAGGCTGGGGGACAGGGTTCTTCCGAGCAGTACTTC
TRBV9	-	TRBJ2-2	-	CASSVGMGELFF	TGTGCCAGCAGCGTAGGAATGGGGGAGCTGTTTTTT
TRBV2	-	TRBJ2-7	-	CASRPGYEQYF	TGTGCCAGCAGACCAGGCTACGAGCAGTACTTC
TRBV23-1	TRBD1	TRBJ2-6	-	CASSHTGTEGSGANVLTF	TGCGCCAGCAGTCATACCGGGACAGAGGGCTCTGGGGCCAACGTCCTGACTTTC
TRBV29-1	-	TRBJ2-7	few	CSALRGEQYF	TGCAGCGCCTTAAGAGGCGAGCAGTACTTC
TRBV15	TRBD2	TRBJ2-7	once	CATRETAGEGFYEQYF	TGTGCCACCAGGGAGACGGCGGGGGAAGGCTTCTACGAGCAGTACTTC
TRBV29-1	-	TRBJ2-1	-	CSVEGKAFSSYNEQFF	TGCAGCGTTGAGGGCAAGGCTTTCAGCTCCTACAATGAGCAGTTCTTC
TRBV9	-	TRBJ2-2	-	CASSPHPAGQNTGELFF	TGTGCCAGCAGCCCACATCCCGCTGGCCAGAACACCGGGGAGCTGTTTTTT
TRBV29-1	-	TRBJ2-7	once	CSAMASSYEQYF	TGCAGCGCTATGGCGAGCTCCTACGAGCAGTACTTC
TRBV25-1	TRBD2	TRBJ2-1	-	CASSLPGIAGAIYNEQFF	TGTGCCAGCAGCCTCCCGGGGATAGCGGGAGCGATCTACAATGAGCAGTTCTTC
TRBV30	TRBD1	TRBJ2-7	few	CAWSQQRGGAYEQYF	TGTGCCTGGAGCCAACAACGAGGGGGCGCCTACGAGCAGTACTTC
TRBV29-1	TRBD1	TRBJ1-3	few	CSASGDSSSGNTIYF	TGCAGCGCCAGCGGGGACAGTAGTTCCGGAAACACCATATATTTT
TRBV5-4	-	TRBJ2-7	-	CASSSTGRSYEQYF	TGTGCCAGCAGCTCGACCGGGCGCTCCTACGAGCAGTACTTC